The 32 T cell receptor beta chains below were found in one sample sequenced in a study of T-cell memory formation after mild COVID-19. TCRdb itself ran the 5' RACE reads through MiXCR, one entry per CDR3 protein. In the table there are about 49,000 distinct CDR3 sequences, about 7% of which are singletons. The specimen sequenced was PBMCs or a T cell subset sorted from them (not recorded which). These receptors were collected from a man between 18 and 35 years old who had mild COVID-19 (a few samples of this study predate the infection). Cell type and time point are not known.

This chain joins TRBV15 and TRBJ2-1; 7 bases line up with TRBD2. This CDR3 spans 15 amino acids. CDR1 and CDR2 from the germline V gene are LNHNV and YYDKDF (reference sequence). J lost 0 bases, V lost 3 bases, and 2 bases had no gene match. For the CDR3, the DNA is TGTGCCACCAGCAGGGGGGGGGGCTCCTACAATGAGCAGTTCTTC. It translates to CATSRGGGSYNEQFF. The entire variable domain, with the rest obtained from reference TRBV15 and TRBJ2-1, is as follows: DAMVIQNPRYQVTQFGKPVTLSCSQTLNHNVMYWYQQKSSQAPKLLFHYYDKDFNNEADTPDNFQSRRPNTSFCFLDIRSPGLGDTAMYLCATSRGGGSYNEQFFGPGTRLTVL.

This clonotype was counted only a few times. J is TRBJ1-5 and V is TRBV25-1; the D gene is possibly TRBD1 (5 bases). The V and J ends lost 6 bases and 0 bases respectively, with 9 bases between them. CDR3 size: 14 residues. CDR1 is MGHDK and CDR2 is SYGVNS in the germline V gene. The CDR3 loop is CASSVTGSNQPQHF. The CDR3, as DNA: TGTGCCAGCAGCGTCACAGGTAGCAATCAGCCCCAGCATTTT.

This clonotype was seen a few times. The V and J genes are TRBV10-3 and TRBJ2-3, with 11 bases fitting TRBD2. Looked up from germline, CDR1 is ENHRY and CDR2 is SYGVKD. The J segment lost 2 bases and the V segment lost 9 bases, leaving 4 bases of the junction unmatched. This CDR3 is 14 amino acids long. CDR3 nucleotides: TGTGCCATTAGCGGGGGGGCCTCCACAGATACGCAGTATTTT. It specifies CAISGGASTDTQYF.

This clonotype was observed many times. The V call is TRBV18, the J call TRBJ2-1, with 10 bases fitting TRBD2. The junction had 5 bases not matched to a gene; V was cut back by 0 bases and J by 9 bases. Germline CDR1 and CDR2: KGHSH and LQKENI. The CDR3 extends over 15 amino acids. The CDR3 loop reads CASSPPQRGGGEQFF. The CDR3 coding sequence is TGTGCCAGCTCACCACCCCAGCGGGGGGGCGGTGAGCAGTTCTTC.

This clonotype was seen a few times. V and J are TRBV20-1 and TRBJ2-1, with 8 bases aligning to TRBD1. There are 16 residues in the CDR3. J lost 4 bases, V lost 3 bases, and 11 bases had no gene match. Germline CDR1 and CDR2: DFQATT and SNEGSKA (reference sequence). CDR3 bases: TGCAGTGCTAGCGGGACAGGAAGTGGGACGTACAATGAGCAGTTCTTC. Amino acid sequence: CSASGTGSGTYNEQFF.

V usage is TRBV5-1 and J usage is TRBJ2-1; 11 bases fit TRBD2. The CDR3 is 19 amino acids. The J segment lost 12 bases and the V segment lost 0 bases, leaving 20 bases of the junction unmatched. Germline V gene data show CDR1 as SGHRS and CDR2 as YFSETQ. Written as DNA, the CDR3 is TGCGCCAGCAGCTTGGGCTGGGCAGCTCTTAGCGGGGGGGCCGGATGGCAGTTCTTC. It is translated as CASSLGWAALSGGAGWQFF.

This sequence joins TRBV4-2 and TRBJ2-1; tentatively, D is TRBD1 or TRBD2 (5 bases each). Germline V gene sequence: CDR1 LGHNA, CDR2 YNFKEQ. The germline V and J ends were trimmed by 0 bases and 12 bases, with 9 bases remaining between them. The CDR3 consists of 12 residues. The CDR3 DNA is TGTGCCAGCAGCCAAGAGGATGGGGGGCAGTTCTTC. Protein sequence: CASSQEDGGQFF.

This chain connects TRBV9 to TRBJ1-6; D may be TRBD1 (6 bases). The germline V gene has CDR1 SGDLS and CDR2 YYNGEE. V lost 0 bases, J lost 3 bases, and 7 bases lay in between. The CDR3 runs to 15 residues. The chain's CDR3 is CASSVEGGYNSPLHF. CDR3 DNA sequence: TGTGCCAGCAGCGTAGAAGGGGGCTATAATTCACCCCTCCACTTT.

This clonotype was recorded a few times. V gene TRBV6-5 combines with J gene TRBJ1-5; TRBD1 matches at 8 bases. The CDR3 sequence is 13 residues long. Germline lookup yields CDR1 MNHEY and CDR2 SVGAGI. V gave up 5 bases and J gave up 6 bases; unmatched junction bases: 3. The chain's CDR3 is CASSTGGGQPQHF. CDR3 nucleotide sequence: TGTGCCAGCAGTACAGGGGGGGGTCAGCCCCAGCATTTT.

The chain links TRBV5-4 to TRBJ2-3; TRBD2 matches at 8 bases. Germline-derived CDR1 and CDR2 are SGHNT and YYREEE (reference sequence). V trimming: 4 bases; J trimming: 2 bases; junction bases outside the gene matches: 9. The CDR3 is 16 amino acids. This CDR3 is CASSPGLALATDTQYF. Here the CDR3 DNA reads TGTGCCAGCAGCCCTGGACTAGCCCTCGCCACAGATACGCAGTATTTT.

This sequence joins TRBV7-2 and TRBJ2-7; 7 nucleotides agree with TRBD1. In germline, CDR1 is SGHTA, CDR2 FQGNSA. CDR3 length: 14 residues. V lost 5 bases, J lost 3 bases, and 7 bases stayed unmatched. The CDR3 DNA reads TGTGCCAGCAGCCCTCGGACAGGCGGCTACGAGCAGTACTTC. It yields the protein CASSPRTGGYEQYF.

The sample holds a few counts of this clonotype. This rearrangement joins TRBV19 to TRBJ2-2; TRBD2 aligns across 8 bases. Germline V lookup: CDR1 LNHDA, CDR2 SQIVND (reference sequence). V dropped 5 bases and J dropped 0; count of bases not matched to a gene: 5. This CDR3 is 16 amino acids long. CDR3 amino acids: CASSLPGLANTGELFF. CDR3 nucleotides: TGTGCCAGTAGTCTACCGGGACTAGCGAACACCGGGGAGCTGTTTTTT.

This clonotype came up a few times. This rearrangement joins TRBV3-1 to TRBJ2-3, with D perhaps TRBD1 (6 bases). Germline CDR1 and CDR2: LGHDT and YNNKEL (reference sequence). The CDR3 covers 14 residues. V lost 1 base and J lost 10, with 15 bases in between. CDR3 coding DNA: TGTGCCAGCAGCCAAGGGCAACAGGGCCTCGCGCAGTATTTT. This gives the protein CASSQGQQGLAQYF.

J is TRBJ2-5 and V is TRBV7-9, with D unresolved. Germline V gives CDR1 SEHNR, CDR2 FQNEAQ (reference sequence). This CDR3 spans 13 amino acids. Trimming stripped 5 bases from V and 5 bases from J, with 12 bases between. The CDR3 is CASSPSSLETQYF. The DNA for the CDR3 is TGTGCCAGCAGCCCGTCATCTCTGGAGACCCAGTACTTC.

The V and J genes are TRBV29-1 and TRBJ1-1; D perhaps matches TRBD1 (5 bases). With 6 bases removed from V and 10 bases from J, the gap between germline ends came to 15 bases. Germline V lookup: CDR1 SQVTM, CDR2 ANQGSEA. The CDR3 covers 11 residues. The CDR3 is CSVPLGGVAFF. The CDR3 DNA follows: TGCAGCGTACCACTGGGGGGGGTAGCTTTCTTT.

The gene calls are TRBV6-4 and TRBJ2-3; D unclear. From germline, CDR1 is MRHNA and CDR2 SNTAGT. The CDR3 is 13 amino acids. Trimming removed 5 bases at V and 6 bases at J, with 12 bases between. CDR3 sequence reads: CASSPRPRDTQYF. CDR3 in DNA: TGTGCCAGCAGTCCCCGCCCCAGGGATACGCAGTATTTT.

This clonotype has more than one count but fewer than ten. The CDR3 here is CASSLDGSTEAFF. Here the CDR3 DNA reads TGCGCCAGCAGTCTGGACGGTTCCACTGAAGCTTTCTTT. This sequence joins TRBV5-1 and TRBJ1-1, with D unclear. CDR3 size: 13 residues. Trimming stripped 5 bases from V and 4 bases from J, with 12 bases between. Germline CDR1 and CDR2: SGHRS and YFSETQ.

The gene calls are TRBV7-9 and TRBJ1-1; D might be TRBD1 (6 bases). Germline V lookup: CDR1 SEHNR, CDR2 FQNEAQ (reference sequence). This CDR3 is built from 15 residues. Between the trimmed V and J ends, which lost 1 base and 4 bases, there was a span of 13 bases. The CDR3 reads CASSLVDEGGTEAFF. DNA of the CDR3: TGTGCCAGCAGCTTAGTCGATGAAGGGGGCACTGAAGCTTTCTTT.

At least ten counts were recorded for this clonotype. This chain joins TRBV5-1 and TRBJ2-5; TRBD1 matches 9 bases. Trimming took 5 bases from V and 5 from J; bases not matched to a gene: 4. The germline V gene encodes CDR1 SGHRS and CDR2 YFSETQ. The CDR3 is 13 residues long. The CDR3 spells CASSSQGAETQYF. The CDR3 DNA is TGCGCCAGCAGTTCACAGGGGGCTGAGACCCAGTACTTC.

This clonotype came up a few times. The rearrangement uses TRBV7-2 and TRBJ1-2, with D possibly being TRBD1 (6 bases). The CDR3 sequence is 14 residues long. Looked up from germline, CDR1 is SGHTA and CDR2 is FQGNSA. Trimming took off 5 bases at V and 7 bases at J, with 17 bases between the two ends. The CDR3 loop reads CASSTYTGMTGYTF. The CDR3 DNA reads TGTGCCAGCAGCACGTATACAGGGATGACTGGCTACACCTTC.

The chain carries TRBV4-2 and TRBJ2-2; TRBD1 matches 7 bases. The CDR3 covers 16 residues. Germline V gene sequence: CDR1 LGHNA, CDR2 YNFKEQ. The V segment lost 0 bases and the J segment 3 bases; nucleotides outside the gene matches: 4. Written as DNA, the CDR3 is TGTGCCAGCAGCCAAGATGAGGGACAGTACACCGGGGAGCTGTTTTTT. Amino acids: CASSQDEGQYTGELFF.

CDR3 protein: CASTGGTGPHTQYF. CDR3 nucleotide sequence: TGTGCCAGCACCGGCGGGACAGGGCCCCATACGCAGTATTTT. This sequence joins TRBV6-5 and TRBJ2-3; 9 bases map to TRBD1. Per germline, CDR1 MNHEY and CDR2 SVGAGI. CDR3 size: 14 residues. Unmatched junction bases numbered 9, after V lost 7 bases and J lost 7 bases.

This clonotype was counted a few times. The rearrangement joins TRBV29-1 to TRBJ2-2; D remains unclear. The CDR3 sequence is 13 residues long. CDR1 is SQVTM and CDR2 is ANQGSEA in the germline V gene. V was clipped by 2 bases and J by 5 bases, with 9 bases between them. In DNA, the CDR3 is TGCAGCGTTGAAAGAGGTGCAACCGGGGAGCTGTTTTTT. Encoded protein: CSVERGATGELFF.

This clonotype has only a few counts. CDR3 sequence (DNA): TGTGCCAGCAGCTTAGGGGGGGACTTCAATGAGCAGTTCTTC. Translated, it gives CASSLGGDFNEQFF. The chain combines TRBV7-2 with TRBJ2-1, with D possibly matching TRBD2 (6 bases). Germline V gives CDR1 SGHTA, CDR2 FQGNSA. The ends were cut back, 1 base at V and 6 bases at J, with 10 bases in the middle. CDR3 size: 14 residues.

The chain joins TRBV20-1 to TRBJ2-3; TRBD1 is a possible D gene (6 bases). CDR1 and CDR2 from the germline V gene are DFQATT and SNEGSKA (reference sequence). The CDR3 contains 14 residues. V was shortened by 3 bases and J by 0 bases, with 10 bases between the two germline ends. The CDR3 loop is CSASWTDSTDTQYF. As DNA, the CDR3 is TGCAGTGCTAGCTGGACAGACAGCACAGATACGCAGTATTTT.

This clonotype was counted at least ten times. In DNA, the CDR3 is TGTGCCAGCAGTCCTGACAGGGCACCTTTGAACACCGGGGAGCTGTTTTTT. Protein product: CASSPDRAPLNTGELFF. This chain links TRBV6-2 or TRBV6-3 with TRBJ2-2, with 7 bases fitting TRBD1. CDR3 size: 17 residues. Trimming took 5 bases from V and 1 from J; bases not matched to a gene: 10. Germline V gene sequence: CDR1 MNHEY, CDR2 SVGEGT.

This clonotype was found many times. CDR3 loop: CASSPYYEQYF. As DNA, the CDR3 is TGTGCCAGCAGCCCATATTACGAGCAGTACTTC. The V gene is TRBV7-9, the J gene TRBJ2-7, with D uncertain. With 5 bases removed from V and 4 bases from J, the gap between germline ends came to 6 bases. This CDR3 region has 11 residues. CDR1 and CDR2 from the germline V gene are SEHNR and FQNEAQ (reference sequence).

The CDR3 sequence: CASSLDAAGDGYTF. CDR3 coding DNA: TGTGCCAGCAGCTTAGACGCGGCAGGAGATGGCTACACCTTC. The rearrangement joins TRBV7-2 to TRBJ1-2; D gene ambiguous. V dropped 1 base and J dropped 6 bases, with 12 bases sitting between them. Germline V gene lookup returns CDR1 SGHTA and CDR2 FQGNSA. The CDR3 is 14 residues long.

This sequence joins TRBV7-2 and TRBJ1-6; TRBD1 matches at 7 bases. Per germline, CDR1 SGHTA and CDR2 FQGNSA. The CDR3 spans 15 residues. Trimming took 5 bases from V and 8 from J; bases not matched to a gene: 9. The CDR3: CASSPETGRHSPLHF. In DNA, the CDR3 is TGTGCCAGCAGCCCGGAGACAGGGAGGCATTCACCCCTCCACTTT.

The rearrangement joins TRBV20-1 to TRBJ2-5, with 8 bases that match TRBD2. In germline, CDR1 is DFQATT, CDR2 SNEGSKA (reference sequence). The junction had 4 bases not matched to a gene; V was cut back by 0 bases and J by 4 bases. The CDR3 length is 14 residues. DNA of the CDR3: TGCAGTGCTAGAGATCTTACTAGCGGAGAGACCCAGTACTTC. Translated, it gives CSARDLTSGETQYF.

The V call is TRBV4-2, the J call TRBJ1-4, with a possible D match to TRBD1 (5 bases). The CDR3 has 14 residues. Trimming removed 1 base from V and 4 bases from J, with 7 bases in between. Germline CDR1 LGHNA, CDR2 YNFKEQ. The CDR3: CASSQAGGNEKLFF. Written as DNA, the CDR3 is TGTGCCAGCAGCCAAGCTGGGGGTAATGAAAAACTGTTTTTT.

This clonotype occurred a few times. The rearrangement uses TRBV6-5 and TRBJ1-4; unclear D gene. This CDR3 contains 15 residues. Trimming cost V 8 bases and J 0 bases, with 13 bases left between them. From germline, CDR1 is MNHEY and CDR2 SVGAGI. Here the CDR3 DNA reads TGTGCCAGCCAGCCCCTAGGAGCAACTAATGAAAAACTGTTTTTT. It translates to CASQPLGATNEKLFF.